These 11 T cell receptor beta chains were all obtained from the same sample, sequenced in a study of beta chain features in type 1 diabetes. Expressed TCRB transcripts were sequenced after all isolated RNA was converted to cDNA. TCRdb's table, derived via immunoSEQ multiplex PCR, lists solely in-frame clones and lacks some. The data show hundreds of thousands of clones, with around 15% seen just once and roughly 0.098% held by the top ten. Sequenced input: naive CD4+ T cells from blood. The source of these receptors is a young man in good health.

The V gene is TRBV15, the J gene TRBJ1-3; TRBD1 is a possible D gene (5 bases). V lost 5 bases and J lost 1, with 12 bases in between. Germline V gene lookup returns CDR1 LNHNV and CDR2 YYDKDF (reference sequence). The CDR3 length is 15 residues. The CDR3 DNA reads TGTGCCACCAGCTGGTCCCCAGGGTCTGGAAACACCATATATTTT. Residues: CATSWSPGSGNTIYF.

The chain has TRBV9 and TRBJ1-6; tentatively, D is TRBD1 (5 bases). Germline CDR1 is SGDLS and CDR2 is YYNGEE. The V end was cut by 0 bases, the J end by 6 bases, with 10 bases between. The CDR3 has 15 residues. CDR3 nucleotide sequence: TGTGCCAGCAGCGTAGACGGGACTGCTAATTCACCCCTCCACTTT. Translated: CASSVDGTANSPLHF.

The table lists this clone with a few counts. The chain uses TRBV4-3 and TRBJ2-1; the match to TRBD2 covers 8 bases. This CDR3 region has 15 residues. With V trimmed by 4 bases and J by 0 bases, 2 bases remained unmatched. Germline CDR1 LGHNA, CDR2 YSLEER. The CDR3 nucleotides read TGCGCCAGCAGCCCCGGACTAGCCTCCTACAATGAGCAGTTCTTC. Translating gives CASSPGLASYNEQFF.

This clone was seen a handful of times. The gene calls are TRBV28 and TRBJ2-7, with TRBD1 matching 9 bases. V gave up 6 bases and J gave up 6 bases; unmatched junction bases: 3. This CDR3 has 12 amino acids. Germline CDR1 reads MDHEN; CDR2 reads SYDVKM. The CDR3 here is CASRRQGGEQYF. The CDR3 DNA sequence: TGTGCCAGCAGACGACAGGGGGGCGAGCAGTACTTC. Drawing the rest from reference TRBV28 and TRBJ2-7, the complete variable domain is DVKVTQSSRYLVKRTGEKVFLECVQDMDHENMFWYRQDPGLGLRLIYFSYDVKMKEKGDIPEGYSVSREKKERFSLILESASTNQTSMYLCASRRQGGEQYFGPGTRLTVT.

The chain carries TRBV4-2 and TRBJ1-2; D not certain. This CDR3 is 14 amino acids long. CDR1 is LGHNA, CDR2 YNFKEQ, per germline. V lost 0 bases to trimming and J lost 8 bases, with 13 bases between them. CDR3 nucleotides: TGTGCCAGCAGCCAAGATACGGGGATAGGCGGCTACACCTTC. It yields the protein CASSQDTGIGGYTF.

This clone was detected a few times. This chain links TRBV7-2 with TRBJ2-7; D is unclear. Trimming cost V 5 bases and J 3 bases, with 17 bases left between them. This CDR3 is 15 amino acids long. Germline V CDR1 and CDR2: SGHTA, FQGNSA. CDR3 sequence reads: CASSPQGSNDYEQYF. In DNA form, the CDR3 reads TGTGCCAGCAGCCCCCAAGGCAGCAACGACTACGAGCAGTACTTC.

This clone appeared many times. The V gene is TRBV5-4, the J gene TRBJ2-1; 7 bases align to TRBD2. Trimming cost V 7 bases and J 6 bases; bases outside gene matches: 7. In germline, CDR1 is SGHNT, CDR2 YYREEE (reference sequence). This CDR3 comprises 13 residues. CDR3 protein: CASRRDYPNEQFF. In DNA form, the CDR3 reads TGTGCCAGCCGCCGGGACTATCCCAATGAGCAGTTCTTC.

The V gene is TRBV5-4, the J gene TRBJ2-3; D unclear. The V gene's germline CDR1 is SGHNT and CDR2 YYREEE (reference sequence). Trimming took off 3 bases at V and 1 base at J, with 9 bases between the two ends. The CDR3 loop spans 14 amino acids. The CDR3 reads CASSYQSRTDTQYF. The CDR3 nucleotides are TGTGCCAGCAGCTACCAGAGCCGCACAGATACGCAGTATTTT.

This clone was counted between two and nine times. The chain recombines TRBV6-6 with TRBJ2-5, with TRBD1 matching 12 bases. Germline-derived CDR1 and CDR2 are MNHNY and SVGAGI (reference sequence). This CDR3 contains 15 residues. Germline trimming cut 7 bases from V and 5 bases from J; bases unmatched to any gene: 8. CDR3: CASKAGTGGVETQYF. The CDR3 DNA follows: TGTGCCAGCAAAGCCGGGACAGGGGGCGTTGAGACCCAGTACTTC.

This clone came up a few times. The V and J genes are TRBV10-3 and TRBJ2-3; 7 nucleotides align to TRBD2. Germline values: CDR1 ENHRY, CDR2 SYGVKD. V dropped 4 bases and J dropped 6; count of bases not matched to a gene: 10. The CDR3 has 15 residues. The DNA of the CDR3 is TGTGCCATCAGTGTAACCGGGACTACCACCGATACGCAGTATTTT. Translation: CAISVTGTTTDTQYF.

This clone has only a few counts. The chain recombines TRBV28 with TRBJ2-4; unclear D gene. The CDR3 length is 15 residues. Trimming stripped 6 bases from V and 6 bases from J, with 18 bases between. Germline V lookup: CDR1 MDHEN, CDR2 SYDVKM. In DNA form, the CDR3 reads TGTGCCAGCAGCATCCCGAAGCCGACCGCAAACATTCAGTACTTC. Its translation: CASSIPKPTANIQYF.